These 32 T cell receptor beta chains came from one sample sequenced in a study of chemoradiotherapy in HPV16-positive cancers. Profiled with immunoSEQ multiplex PCR; TCRdb holds only in-frame clones, not every one. Of just over 15,000 clones in the sample, more than 60% were seen once. The specimen was taken from a patient who underwent chemoradiotherapy. The receptor set was obtained from a human donor with HPV-associated anogenital cancer.

The chain couples TRBV30 to TRBJ1-1; possibly TRBD1 for D (6 bases). This CDR3 is built from 13 residues. Deletions cut 8 bases from V and 3 bases from J, with 16 bases between. Germline V gene sequence: CDR1 GTSNPN, CDR2 SVGIG (reference sequence). As DNA, the CDR3 is TGTGCCACTATCCGGGGGGCCCACACTGAAGCTTTCTTT. Its translation is CATIRGAHTEAFF.

V is TRBV19 and J is TRBJ1-5; no clear D. The germline V gene has CDR1 LNHDA and CDR2 SQIVND (reference sequence). The V gene lost 5 bases and the J gene lost 4 bases, with 9 bases spanning the gap. The CDR3 has 13 residues. Here the CDR3 reads CASSFPGNQPQHF. The CDR3 DNA reads TGTGCCAGTAGTTTTCCAGGTAATCAGCCCCAGCATTTT.

The rearrangement links TRBV6-1 to TRBJ2-5; D tentatively reads TRBD1 or TRBD2 (5 bases each). The CDR3 runs 12 residues. V lost 10 bases to trimming and J lost 2 bases, with 11 bases between them. The germline gives CDR1 MNHNS, CDR2 SASEGT. CDR3: CATSGAQETQYF. Here the CDR3 DNA reads TGTGCCACCTCCGGGGCGCAAGAGACCCAGTACTTC.

J is TRBJ2-6 and V is TRBV29-1; D is unclear. The ends were cut back, 4 bases at V and 0 bases at J, with 7 bases in the middle. The CDR3 covers 14 residues. Germline V lookup: CDR1 SQVTM, CDR2 ANQGSEA. The CDR3 sequence is CSVVWSSGANVLTF. CDR3 in DNA: TGCAGCGTTGTTTGGAGCTCTGGGGCCAACGTCCTGACTTTC.

This sequence joins TRBV21-1 and TRBJ1-3. TRBV21-1 is described as a pseudogene. This CDR3 region has 15 residues. The CDR3 DNA reads as TGTGCCAGCAGCAAAAAGAGGGGACCTGGAAACACCATATATTTT. Its protein is CASSKKRGPGNTIYF.

The chain links TRBV29-1 to TRBJ1-1, with D maybe TRBD1 (6 bases). The CDR3 covers 15 residues. Germline assignment: CDR1 SQVTM and CDR2 ANQGSEA. The germline V and J ends were trimmed by 6 bases and 4 bases, with 21 bases remaining between them. The CDR3 coding sequence is TGCAGCGTGGGAGGGGGTGGCAGGCCAAGCACTGAAGCTTTCTTT. The encoded protein is CSVGGGGRPSTEAFF.

This clone appeared a few times. The V call is TRBV5-1, the J call TRBJ1-2; D is perhaps TRBD1 (5 bases). The length of the CDR3 is 15 residues. Trimming took 3 bases from V and 1 from J, leaving 13 bases between them. The germline V gene encodes CDR1 SGHRS and CDR2 YFSETQ. This chain's CDR3 is CASSSSGNYNYGYTF. CDR3 bases: TGCGCCAGCAGCTCCTCAGGGAATTATAACTATGGCTACACCTTC.

V and J are TRBV7-2 and TRBJ2-4; maybe TRBD2 (5 bases). Germline V gene lookup returns CDR1 SGHTA and CDR2 FQGNSA. The CDR3 runs to 13 residues. Between the trimmed V and J ends, which lost 1 base and 10 bases, there was a span of 11 bases. The CDR3 DNA reads TGTGCCAGCAGCTTAGGCTTAACGGGGATTCAGTACTTC. Translating it yields CASSLGLTGIQYF.

The chain combines TRBV7-8 with TRBJ2-3; D possibly corresponds to TRBD1 (6 bases). The CDR3 totals 15 residues. CDR1 and CDR2 (germline): SGHVS, FQNEAQ. V lost 4 bases and J 1 base, leaving 12 bases between the germline ends. CDR3 DNA sequence: TGTGCCAGCAGCTCCACAGGGTTCGGCACAGATACGCAGTATTTT. The encoded protein is CASSSTGFGTDTQYF.

The chain recombines TRBV7-8 with TRBJ2-7; weak D call: TRBD2 (5 bases). Germline CDR1 reads SGHVS; CDR2 reads FQNEAQ. This CDR3 is built from 16 residues. The germline V and J ends were trimmed by 0 bases and 4 bases, with 16 bases remaining between them. The chain's CDR3 is CASSLARAGAAYEQYF. CDR3 in DNA: TGTGCCAGCAGCTTAGCGAGGGCAGGTGCCGCGTACGAGCAGTACTTC.

This CDR3 is CASSEFRKGVADTQYF. The CDR3 bases are TGTGCCAGCAGTGAATTCCGTAAGGGGGTAGCAGATACGCAGTATTTT. The V and J genes are TRBV2 and TRBJ2-3, with D tentatively TRBD1 (6 bases). The V and J ends lost 2 bases and 4 bases respectively, with 16 bases between them. The germline V gene encodes CDR1 SNHLY and CDR2 FYNNEI. This CDR3 comprises 16 residues.

This clone has a single count. The V gene is TRBV9, the J gene TRBJ2-1; the match to TRBD1 covers 7 bases. V shed 4 bases, J shed 0 bases, and the junction held 7 bases outside the gene matches. The CDR3 is 16 amino acids. Germline lookup yields CDR1 SGDLS and CDR2 YYNGEE. The CDR3 region is CASSPGQFSSYNEQFF. CDR3 nucleotide sequence: TGTGCCAGCAGCCCGGGACAGTTTAGCTCCTACAATGAGCAGTTCTTC. Variable domain in full (rest from reference TRBV9 and TRBJ2-1): DSGVTQTPKHLITATGQRVTLRCSPRSGDLSVYWYQQSLDQGLQFLIQYYNGEERAKGNILERFSAQQFPDLHSELNLSSLELGDSALYFCASSPGQFSSYNEQFFGPGTRLTVL.

This clone has a single count. The chain couples TRBV11-2 to TRBJ2-7; 9 nucleotides align to TRBD2. Germline-derived CDR1 and CDR2 are SGHAT and FQNNGV. V lost 2 bases and J lost 2; bases outside the gene matches: 4. The CDR3 spans 15 residues. In nucleotides, the CDR3 is TGTGCCAGCAGCTTAACAGCGGGGGGACCCTACGAGCAGTACTTC. Its protein is CASSLTAGGPYEQYF. The full variable domain, completed using reference TRBV11-2 and TRBJ2-7, is EAGVAQSPRYKIIEKRQSVAFWCNPISGHATLYWYQQILGQGPKLLIQFQNNGVVDDSQLPKDRFSAERLKGVDSTLKIQPAKLEDSAVYLCASSLTAGGPYEQYFGPGTRLTVT.

This clone showed up just once. In nucleotides, the CDR3 is TGTGCCAGCAGCGCGGACAGGGGGAGGGAAAAACTGTTTTTT. Its translation is CASSADRGREKLFF. V is TRBV11-3 and J is TRBJ1-4; 10 bases are shared with TRBD1. Unmatched junction bases numbered 5, after V lost 5 bases and J lost 8 bases. The CDR3 totals 14 residues. The V gene's germline CDR1 is SGHNT and CDR2 YENEEA.

The chain uses TRBV9 and TRBJ2-1, with 7 bases lining up with TRBD1. Germline loops: CDR1 SGDLS, CDR2 YYNGEE. The CDR3 runs 16 residues. The V gene end was trimmed by 0 bases and the J gene end by 1 base; junction bases not matched to a gene: 4. This CDR3 is CASSVGRDSSYNEQFF. CDR3 sequence (DNA): TGTGCCAGCAGCGTAGGACGGGACAGTTCCTACAATGAGCAGTTCTTC.

The V call is TRBV7-2, the J call TRBJ2-1; D is perhaps TRBD2 (5 bases). Per the germline V gene, CDR1 is SGHTA and CDR2 is FQGNSA. V lost 6 bases and J lost 8, with 14 bases in between. There are 13 residues in the CDR3. CDR3 DNA sequence: TGTGCCAGCAGGCCTACTAGTTTCGATGAGCAGTTCTTC. It is translated as CASRPTSFDEQFF.

The chain has TRBV7-2 and TRBJ2-3, with a possible D match to TRBD1 (5 bases). The CDR3 totals 13 residues. CDR1 SGHTA and CDR2 FQGNSA come from the germline V gene. Trimming removed 5 bases at V and 6 bases at J, with 12 bases between. CDR3 coding DNA: TGTGCCAGCAGCCAAAACCAGGGTGATACGCAGTATTTT. Amino acid sequence: CASSQNQGDTQYF. Full variable domain (missing parts from reference TRBV7-2 and TRBJ2-3): GAGVSQSPSNKVTEKGKDVELRCDPISGHTALYWYRQSLGQGLEFLIYFQGNSAPDKSGLPSDRFSAERTGGSVSTLTIQRTQQEDSAVYLCASSQNQGDTQYFGPGTRLTVL.

The chain uses TRBV7-9 and TRBJ2-1; D is unclear. Germline V gives CDR1 SEHNR, CDR2 FQNEAQ (reference sequence). The CDR3 length is 17 residues. The V end lost 0 bases, the J end lost 4 bases, and 16 bases lay between the germline ends. This CDR3 is CASSLAQITLGYNEQFF. The DNA of the CDR3 is TGTGCCAGCAGCTTAGCCCAGATAACTTTGGGGTACAATGAGCAGTTCTTC. The complete variable domain, with remaining parts taken from reference TRBV7-9 and TRBJ2-1, reads DTGVSQNPRHKITKRGQNVTFRCDPISEHNRLYWYRQTLGQGPEFLTYFQNEAQLEKSRLLSDRFSAERPKGSFSTLEIQRTEQGDSAMYLCASSLAQITLGYNEQFFGPGTRLTVL.

The chain carries TRBV6-5 and TRBJ1-2; the D gene is possibly TRBD1 (5 bases). Germline values: CDR1 MNHEY, CDR2 SVGAGI. The CDR3 runs 16 residues. Trimming took 0 bases from V and 5 from J, leaving 16 bases between them. The CDR3 DNA reads as TGTGCCAGCAGTTACTCGATCAGGGCCGGAATTTATGGCTACACCTTC. It encodes CASSYSIRAGIYGYTF.

The chain uses TRBV5-1 and TRBJ2-7, with 13 bases matching TRBD2. V gave up 0 bases and J gave up 7 bases; unmatched junction bases: 10. This CDR3 spans 17 amino acids. From germline, CDR1 is SGHRS and CDR2 YFSETQ. The CDR3 DNA reads as TGCGCCAGCAGCTTGGTACCGGGACTAGCGGGGTTGGGGGAGCAGTACTTC. The encoded protein is CASSLVPGLAGLGEQYF.

This rearrangement joins TRBV19 to TRBJ1-5; D is undetermined. V was cut by 0 bases and J by 3 bases, with 9 bases left in between. From germline, CDR1 is LNHDA and CDR2 SQIVND (reference sequence). The CDR3 length is 15 residues. In DNA, the CDR3 is TGTGCCAGTAGTATAGATTTAAGAGACAATCAGCCCCAGCATTTT. This codes for CASSIDLRDNQPQHF.

The J gene is TRBJ1-5, the V gene TRBV18; 7 positions match TRBD1. Germline CDR1 reads KGHSH; CDR2 reads LQKENI. The CDR3 length is 13 residues. V lost 3 bases to trimming and J lost 4 bases; unmatched junction nucleotides: 0. The CDR3 here is CASSPTGNQPQHF. The DNA of the CDR3 is TGTGCCAGCTCACCGACAGGGAATCAGCCCCAGCATTTT. The full variable domain, rest sourced from reference TRBV18 and TRBJ1-5, is NAGVMQNPRHLVRRRGQEARLRCSPMKGHSHVYWYRQLPEEGLKFMVYLQKENIIDESGMPKERFSAEFPKEGPSILRIQQVVRGDSAAYFCASSPTGNQPQHFGDGTRLSIL.

The chain employs TRBV6-5 and TRBJ2-2; perhaps TRBD1 as D (5 bases). The CDR3 runs to 15 residues. The ends were cut back, 4 bases at V and 9 bases at J, with 18 bases in the middle. The germline V gene encodes CDR1 MNHEY and CDR2 SVGAGI. As DNA, the CDR3 is TGTGCCAGCAGTTCCGCAAAAACCAGGGCGCGGGAGCTGTTTTTT. This sequence encodes CASSSAKTRARELFF.

The chain couples TRBV6-4 to TRBJ1-6; no clear D. The length of the CDR3 is 14 residues. The ends were cut back, 6 bases at V and 1 base at J, with 7 bases in the middle. Germline loops: CDR1 MRHNA, CDR2 SNTAGT. The DNA of the CDR3 is TGTGCCAGCAGAGACACTTCCTATAATTCACCCCTCCACTTT. Protein: CASRDTSYNSPLHF.

This clone was found a few times. The gene calls are TRBV4-3 and TRBJ2-6, with D possibly matching TRBD1 (5 bases). V was trimmed by 2 bases and J by 3 bases, leaving 8 bases between them. This CDR3 region has 15 residues. CDR1 and CDR2 from the germline V gene are LGHNA and YSLEER. The CDR3 coding sequence is TGCGCCAGCAGCCAAATTCAGGGTGGGGCCAACGTCCTGACTTTC. This translates into CASSQIQGGANVLTF.

The V call is TRBV5-1, the J call TRBJ1-1; possible D gene TRBD1, 5 bases. Trimming removed 6 bases from V and 8 bases from J, with 11 bases in between. Per the germline V gene, CDR1 is SGHRS and CDR2 is YFSETQ. The CDR3 loop spans 11 amino acids. CDR3 nucleotide sequence: TGCGCCAGCACCGGGACCGAAGAAGCTTTCTTT. Translated, it gives CASTGTEEAFF.

This clone has more than one count but fewer than ten. The chain carries TRBV7-8 and TRBJ1-5; perhaps TRBD1 as D (5 bases). This CDR3 is 15 amino acids long. Germline V gene data show CDR1 as SGHVS and CDR2 as FQNEAQ. Trimming cost V 4 bases and J 1 base, with 11 bases left between them. CDR3 DNA sequence: TGTGCCAGCAGCTCCGGGGCGCGGAGCAATCAGCCCCAGCATTTT. Encoded protein: CASSSGARSNQPQHF. The full variable domain, rest sourced from reference TRBV7-8 and TRBJ1-5, is GAGVSQSPRYKVAKRGQDVALRCDPISGHVSLFWYQQALGQGPEFLTYFQNEAQLDKSGLPSDRFFAERPEGSVSTLKIQRTQQEDSAVYLCASSSGARSNQPQHFGDGTRLSIL.

This clone came up a few times. CDR3 residues: CASRNPGNTIYF. The DNA for the CDR3 is TGTGCCAGCAGAAACCCTGGAAACACCATATATTTT. The chain recombines TRBV2 with TRBJ1-3, with D hard to call. Per the germline V gene, CDR1 is SNHLY and CDR2 is FYNNEI. This CDR3 contains 12 residues. V was clipped by 6 bases and J by 2 bases, with 5 bases between them.

The chain couples TRBV6-5 to TRBJ1-2; tentative D call: TRBD1 (5 bases). Trimming took off 5 bases at V and 4 bases at J, with 14 bases between the two ends. The CDR3 is 14 residues long. Germline V lookup: CDR1 MNHEY, CDR2 SVGAGI. This CDR3 is CASSPDRIPYGYTF. The CDR3 DNA is TGTGCCAGCAGTCCCGACAGAATTCCCTATGGCTACACCTTC.

This clone was picked up one time. The CDR3 DNA sequence: TGTGCCAGCAGCTTGAAACGGGACAGTCGTTTGTCGGACTACACCTTC. Protein sequence: CASSLKRDSRLSDYTF. V and J are TRBV5-4 and TRBJ1-2; 7 positions agree with TRBD1. CDR3 length: 16 amino acids. V trimming: 1 base; J trimming: 10 bases; junction bases outside the gene matches: 16. The germline gives CDR1 SGHNT, CDR2 YYREEE (reference sequence).

CDR3 DNA: TGTGCCTGGAGTGGGGGAAAGGCCGTGGGGAGGGAAGCTTTCTTT. Translating it yields CAWSGGKAVGREAFF. The gene calls are TRBV30 and TRBJ1-1, with D hard to call. The CDR3 spans 15 residues. Trimming stripped 1 base from V and 8 bases from J, with 20 bases between. Germline CDR1 reads GTSNPN; CDR2 reads SVGIG (reference sequence).

The chain uses TRBV7-2 and TRBJ1-3; D gene ambiguous. Germline V CDR1 and CDR2: SGHTA, FQGNSA. Trimming removed 5 bases from V and 0 bases from J, with 8 bases in between. The CDR3 is 14 residues long. This chain's CDR3 is CASSPLGSGNTIYF. The CDR3 DNA reads as TGTGCCAGCAGCCCCTTGGGCTCTGGAAACACCATATATTTT.